The 20 T cell receptor beta chains below were found in one sample sequenced in a study of blood T cell repertoires in COVID-19. The table came from immunoSEQ multiplex PCR; TCRdb's copy has only in-frame clones and leaves some out. The sample contains approximately 250,000 clones, about 90% of which appear only once. Sample: peripheral blood. The source is an older woman with COVID-19, enrolled during active disease.

J is TRBJ2-7 and V is TRBV28; 11 nucleotides line up with TRBD1. Losses at the gene ends were 7 bases for V and 5 bases for J; bases not matched to a gene: 10. Germline values: CDR1 MDHEN, CDR2 SYDVKM. The CDR3 spans 15 residues. The CDR3 nucleotides read TGTGCCAGCAACATTTACGGACAGGGGGCCGACGAGCAGTACTTC. Translating it yields CASNIYGQGADEQYF.

The chain employs TRBV6-5 and TRBJ1-1, with TRBD1 matching over 7 bases. The length of the CDR3 is 15 residues. V dropped 8 bases and J dropped 1; count of bases not matched to a gene: 10. Germline V gene sequence: CDR1 MNHEY, CDR2 SVGAGI. The CDR3 loop reads CASGTVIAPNTEAFF. CDR3 DNA: TGTGCCAGCGGGACAGTTATAGCCCCGAACACTGAAGCTTTCTTT.

This chain uses TRBV6-1 with TRBJ2-7, with TRBD2 as a possible D gene (6 bases). V lost 0 bases, J lost 1 base, and 10 bases lay in between. CDR3 length equals 15 residues. CDR1 and CDR2 (germline): MNHNS, SASEGT. The CDR3 nucleotides read TGTGCCAGCAGTGAAGCGCGGCGGGGATCCTACGAGCAGTACTTC. Protein sequence: CASSEARRGSYEQYF.

V gene TRBV18 combines with J gene TRBJ2-5; D is possibly TRBD1 (6 bases). The V and J ends lost 5 bases and 5 bases respectively, with 9 bases between them. Per germline, CDR1 KGHSH and CDR2 LQKENI. This CDR3 has 12 residues. The CDR3 sequence is CASSTGLETQYF. In DNA, the CDR3 is TGTGCCAGCTCAACAGGGTTGGAGACCCAGTACTTC.

The chain combines TRBV19 with TRBJ2-5; 7 bases are a match to TRBD2. V dropped 7 bases and J dropped 5; count of bases not matched to a gene: 7. Germline-derived CDR1 and CDR2 are LNHDA and SQIVND (reference sequence). The CDR3 is 13 amino acids. CDR3 sequence (DNA): TGTGCCAGTAACGGCGGGAGCACGGAGACCCAGTACTTC. Protein product: CASNGGSTETQYF.

The J gene is TRBJ2-1, the V gene TRBV4-1, with D perhaps matching TRBD1 (5 bases). Trimming took 0 bases from V and 7 from J, leaving 10 bases between them. Germline V gene lookup returns CDR1 MGHRA and CDR2 YSYEKL. This CDR3 contains 14 residues. DNA for the CDR3: TGCGCCAGCAGCCAAGAGCCAGGGTGGAATGAGCAGTTCTTC. Its protein is CASSQEPGWNEQFF.

The chain recombines TRBV27 with TRBJ2-3, with 9 nucleotides matching TRBD2. The CDR3 covers 13 residues. CDR1 is MNHEY and CDR2 is SMNVEV in the germline V gene (reference sequence). The V segment lost 4 bases and the J segment 6 bases; nucleotides outside the gene matches: 2. The CDR3 protein is CASSYAGGDTQYF. Written as DNA, the CDR3 is TGTGCCAGCAGTTACGCGGGAGGGGATACGCAGTATTTT.

This clone turned up a few times. J is TRBJ2-7 and V is TRBV9; 8 bases line up with TRBD2. After removal of 4 bases from V and 3 bases from J, the junction contained 6 bases not matched to a gene. This CDR3 has 14 amino acids. From germline, CDR1 is SGDLS and CDR2 YYNGEE. The CDR3 nucleotides are TGTGCCAGCAGCAGGAAGACTAGCGACTACGAGCAGTACTTC. This codes for CASSRKTSDYEQYF.

This clone appeared once. The rearrangement links TRBV9 to TRBJ1-1, with a weak D call TRBD1 (6 bases). Germline values: CDR1 SGDLS, CDR2 YYNGEE. The CDR3 is 14 amino acids. V was trimmed by 6 bases and J by 4 bases, leaving 16 bases between them. The CDR3 DNA reads TGTGCCAGCATTTACCTCAGGGGTTGCACTGAAGCTTTCTTT. Its protein product is CASIYLRGCTEAFF.

This clone has just a few counts. The chain uses TRBV27 and TRBJ2-3, with TRBD2 matching 8 bases. CDR1 is MNHEY and CDR2 is SMNVEV in the germline V gene (reference sequence). Trimming cost V 8 bases and J 4 bases; bases outside gene matches: 8. The CDR3 is 14 amino acids. The CDR3 nucleotides are TGTGCCAGCCAACGGCGGGAGGACGCAGATACGCAGTATTTT. Translating it yields CASQRREDADTQYF.

This chain connects TRBV4-1 to TRBJ2-5; 15 bases are shared with TRBD2. Germline V gives CDR1 MGHRA, CDR2 YSYEKL. The CDR3 has 19 residues. Trimming took 3 bases from V and 1 from J; bases not matched to a gene: 9. Here the CDR3 reads CASSQELGLAGGPQETQYF. In DNA form, the CDR3 reads TGCGCCAGCAGCCAGGAATTGGGACTAGCGGGAGGACCCCAAGAGACCCAGTACTTC.

J is TRBJ2-1 and V is TRBV19; 8 bases match TRBD2. The trim removed 3 bases at V and 9 bases at J, leaving 16 bases unmatched. The CDR3 runs 17 residues. From germline, CDR1 is LNHDA and CDR2 SQIVND (reference sequence). DNA of the CDR3: TGTGCCAGTAGTATCTTTCCGGCTAGCGGGTCGGACACTGAGCAGTTCTTC. Its protein product is CASSIFPASGSDTEQFF.

The rearrangement joins TRBV18 to TRBJ1-1; D not certain. The V and J ends lost 5 bases and 5 bases respectively, with 12 bases between them. The CDR3 is made up of 13 amino acids. Germline lookup yields CDR1 KGHSH and CDR2 LQKENI. The DNA of the CDR3 is TGTGCCAGCTCAACCGGAGTTTCAACTGAAGCTTTCTTT. Translation gives CASSTGVSTEAFF.

V usage is TRBV25-1 and J usage is TRBJ1-5; TRBD1 matches 7 bases. V lost 4 bases to trimming and J lost 5 bases; unmatched junction nucleotides: 2. The CDR3 is 13 amino acids. Germline V gene sequence: CDR1 MGHDK, CDR2 SYGVNS. CDR3 region: CASSGQGDQPQHF. The CDR3 DNA reads TGTGCCAGCAGTGGACAGGGAGATCAGCCCCAGCATTTT.

In its sample, this clone was seen a few times. The rearrangement joins TRBV20-1 to TRBJ1-2; D gene unclear. V was trimmed by 5 bases and J by 3 bases, leaving 7 bases between them. CDR1 and CDR2 from the germline V gene are DFQATT and SNEGSKA (reference sequence). This CDR3 region has 11 residues. The CDR3 sequence: CSAGPDYGYTF. DNA for the CDR3: TGCAGTGCTGGTCCGGACTATGGCTACACCTTC.

Of note for this clone: This sample also contains other DNA sequences that code for the same CDR3. V gene TRBV18 combines with J gene TRBJ1-1; a weak D match, TRBD1 (5 bases). The CDR3 contains 13 residues. The germline V and J ends were trimmed by 3 bases and 5 bases, with 10 bases remaining between them. Germline V CDR1 and CDR2: KGHSH, LQKENI. CDR3 DNA sequence: TGTGCCAGCTCACCGGCAGGGATTACTGAAGCTTTCTTT. It is translated as CASSPAGITEAFF.

This clone came up once. This chain uses TRBV30 with TRBJ1-2, with 8 bases fitting TRBD1. Germline trimming cut 3 bases from V and 5 bases from J; bases unmatched to any gene: 8. Per germline, CDR1 GTSNPN and CDR2 SVGIG (reference sequence). The length of the CDR3 is 14 residues. The CDR3 DNA follows: TGTGCCTGGAGGGAAGACAGGGGAAGGTATGGCTACACCTTC. Its protein product is CAWREDRGRYGYTF.

The chain is built from TRBV28 and TRBJ1-4; 7 nucleotides match TRBD1. The V segment lost 7 bases and the J segment 8 bases; nucleotides outside the gene matches: 7. This CDR3 is built from 13 residues. Germline CDR1 reads MDHEN; CDR2 reads SYDVKM. CDR3: CASKSGGNEKLFF. CDR3 nucleotides: TGTGCCAGCAAATCAGGGGGAAACGAAAAACTGTTTTTT.

The chain employs TRBV19 and TRBJ2-5; 9 positions match TRBD2. This CDR3 is 15 amino acids long. V dropped 6 bases and J dropped 2; count of bases not matched to a gene: 7. Germline V CDR1 and CDR2: LNHDA, SQIVND (reference sequence). CDR3 sequence: CASSNLAGPQETQYF. The CDR3, as DNA: TGTGCCAGTAGCAACCTAGCGGGACCTCAAGAGACCCAGTACTTC.

The J gene is TRBJ2-5, the V gene TRBV7-3, with 8 bases that match TRBD2. V lost 5 bases and J lost 2; bases outside the gene matches: 4. CDR1 is SGHTA and CDR2 is FQGTGA in the germline V gene. The CDR3 runs to 14 residues. The CDR3 DNA reads TGTGCCAGCAGCCTGTCTAGCGGGCAAGAGACCCAGTACTTC. This codes for CASSLSSGQETQYF.